One and the same sample provided the 18 T cell receptor beta chains below, sequenced in a study of T-cell reconstitution after alpha-beta-depleted transplantation in children. The authors prepared the TCRbeta library with unique molecular identifiers. TCRdb processed the PCR reads anew with MiXCR; each CDR3 protein has one entry. This table holds about 350,000 distinct CDR3 sequences, more than 10% found once. The specimen was PBMCs, collected from the stem cell graft. These receptors were taken from a human donor who donated a stem cell graft to a child with Fanconi anemia.

In this sample, this clonotype turned up many times. The genes are TRBV12-3 or TRBV12-4 and TRBJ1-4, with D hard to call. The CDR3 is 14 amino acids. V lost 6 bases to trimming and J lost 8 bases, with 16 bases between them. The CDR3 DNA reads as TGTGCCAGCAGCCTAGGACTGCCGGGCGAAAAACTGTTTTTT. This encodes CASSLGLPGEKLFF.

V gene TRBV10-2 combines with J gene TRBJ1-1; TRBD1 is a possible D gene (5 bases). The V end lost 6 bases, the J end lost 3 bases, and 11 bases lay between the germline ends. The CDR3 runs to 13 residues. CDR1 and CDR2 from the germline V gene are WSHSY and SAAADI. The CDR3 region has the DNA TGCGCCAGCAGGGGGGAGGTGTACACTGAAGCTTTCTTT. Translated: CASRGEVYTEAFF.

Many counts were recorded for this clonotype. V is TRBV27 and J is TRBJ2-2; 10 bases align to TRBD1. V shed 6 bases, J shed 5 bases, and the junction held 6 bases outside the gene matches. The CDR3 has 15 residues. Germline CDR1 is MNHEY and CDR2 is SMNVEV (reference sequence). The CDR3 here is CASRTGGAGTGELFF. The CDR3 DNA reads as TGTGCCAGCAGGACAGGGGGCGCGGGAACCGGGGAGCTGTTTTTT.

The chain recombines TRBV3-1 with TRBJ2-7, with D possibly matching TRBD2 (7 bases). The CDR3 runs 15 residues. With 4 bases removed from V and 1 base from J, the gap between germline ends came to 14 bases. CDR1 and CDR2 from the germline V gene are LGHDT and YNNKEL (reference sequence). The CDR3 is CASSLRGARSYEQYF. CDR3 bases: TGTGCCAGCAGCCTCCGGGGGGCAAGGTCCTACGAGCAGTACTTC.

This clonotype was seen a few times. V gene TRBV5-1 combines with J gene TRBJ2-6, with D possibly being TRBD2 (6 bases). V was trimmed by 1 base and J by 0 bases, leaving 11 bases between them. The germline V gene has CDR1 SGHRS and CDR2 YFSETQ. CDR3 length: 17 residues. CDR3 in DNA: TGCGCCAGCAGCTTGCGAGGCGGGGACTCTGGGGCCAACGTCCTGACTTTC. It encodes CASSLRGGDSGANVLTF.

This sequence joins TRBV7-9 and TRBJ1-1; D ambiguous. In germline, CDR1 is SEHNR, CDR2 FQNEAQ (reference sequence). The CDR3 is 14 residues long. Trimming took off 1 base at V and 6 bases at J, with 12 bases between the two ends. The CDR3 sequence: CASSLESGSAEAFF. The CDR3 nucleotides read TGTGCCAGCAGCTTAGAGTCAGGAAGCGCTGAAGCTTTCTTT.

J is TRBJ2-7 and V is TRBV7-6, with D unresolved. Germline CDR1 SGHVS, CDR2 FNYEAQ. V was shortened by 5 bases and J by 1 base, with 9 bases between the two germline ends. CDR3 length equals 13 residues. The CDR3 loop reads CASSPHRSYEQYF. CDR3 in DNA: TGTGCCAGCAGCCCCCACCGTTCCTACGAGCAGTACTTC.

This clonotype was observed many times. The chain joins TRBV11-2 to TRBJ2-3; 13 positions agree with TRBD2. The V gene end was trimmed by 5 bases and the J gene end by 0 bases; junction bases not matched to a gene: 8. Germline assignment: CDR1 SGHAT and CDR2 FQNNGV. The length of the CDR3 is 18 residues. Here the CDR3 DNA reads TGTGCCAGCAGCAGCAGGACTAGCGGGGGTGCTAGCACAGATACGCAGTATTTT. Protein product: CASSSRTSGGASTDTQYF. Based on the CDR3 plus reference TRBV11-2 and TRBJ2-3, the full variable domain is EAGVAQSPRYKIIEKRQSVAFWCNPISGHATLYWYQQILGQGPKLLIQFQNNGVVDDSQLPKDRFSAERLKGVDSTLKIQPAKLEDSAVYLCASSSRTSGGASTDTQYFGPGTRLTVL.

The chain couples TRBV5-1 to TRBJ1-3, with TRBD1 matching over 8 bases. Losses at the gene ends were 4 bases for V and 8 bases for J; bases not matched to a gene: 5. The germline CDR1 and CDR2 sequences are SGHRS and YFSETQ. The CDR3 extends over 13 amino acids. CDR3 sequence (DNA): TGCGCCAGCAGCGAAGGACAGGGAGACACCATATATTTT. The encoded protein is CASSEGQGDTIYF.

This clonotype was seen many times. This chain joins TRBV6-2 or TRBV6-3 and TRBJ2-4, with 9 bases matching TRBD2. CDR1 is MNHEY and CDR2 is SVGEGT in the germline V gene. CDR3 length: 19 amino acids. After removal of 5 bases from V and 0 bases from J, the junction contained 14 bases not matched to a gene. In DNA, the CDR3 is TGTGCCAGCAGTGGGGCAAGGACTAGCGAATCGCTAGCCAAAAACATTCAGTACTTC. Amino acid sequence: CASSGARTSESLAKNIQYF.

This clonotype was found once. Possible read error: a much larger clone is one base away. The rearrangement uses TRBV29-1 and TRBJ1-1; 8 bases fit TRBD1. Per the germline V gene, CDR1 is SQVTM and CDR2 is ANQGSEA. The CDR3 has 13 amino acids. Losses at the gene ends were 6 bases for V and 5 bases for J; bases not matched to a gene: 8. CDR3 sequence reads: CSVGRTGKTEAFF. DNA of the CDR3: TGCAGCGTGGGCAGGACAGGGAAGACTGAAGCTTTCTTT.

The rearrangement joins TRBV11-2 to TRBJ1-1; the D is unclear. V was shortened by 0 bases and J by 6 bases, with 11 bases between the two germline ends. Germline assignment: CDR1 SGHAT and CDR2 FQNNGV. This CDR3 has 14 residues. CDR3 DNA sequence: TGTGCCAGCAGCTTAGATCCTGGTTTCCCTGAAGCTTTCTTT. Translating it yields CASSLDPGFPEAFF.

The chain has TRBV6-1 and TRBJ2-7; TRBD1 matches 10 bases. The CDR3 has 14 amino acids. V was pared by 8 bases and J by 3 bases, with 7 bases of the junction left unmatched. Germline V CDR1 and CDR2: MNHNS, SASEGT. The CDR3 nucleotides read TGTGCCAGCCGGGACAGGGGTGGCAGCTACGAGCAGTACTTC. This encodes CASRDRGGSYEQYF.

Only a few counts were recorded for this clonotype. The chain is built from TRBV29-1 and TRBJ1-2; 11 bases agree with TRBD1. The length of the CDR3 is 13 residues. The germline gives CDR1 SQVTM, CDR2 ANQGSEA. V was clipped by 6 bases and J by 6 bases; unmatched bases: 6. The CDR3 reads CSVAGQGVNGYTF. CDR3 sequence (DNA): TGCAGCGTGGCGGGACAGGGGGTTAATGGCTACACCTTC. The full variable domain, with the rest looked up from reference TRBV29-1 and TRBJ1-2, is SAVISQKPSRDICQRGTSLTIQCQVDSQVTMMFWYRQQPGQSLTLIATANQGSEATYESGFVIDKFPISRPNLTFSTLTVSNMSPEDSSIYLCSVAGQGVNGYTFGSGTRLTVV.

Written as DNA, the CDR3 is TGTGCCAGCAGTTTACAGGGGTCGGCCACAGATACGCAGTATTTT. This gives the protein CASSLQGSATDTQYF. The chain links TRBV7-2 to TRBJ2-3; 7 positions agree with TRBD1. Germline trimming cut 6 bases from V and 2 bases from J; bases unmatched to any gene: 8. Germline V gives CDR1 SGHTA, CDR2 FQGNSA. The length of the CDR3 is 15 residues.

A remark on this clonotype: Since no conserved phenylalanine or tryptophan closes the CDR3, a read error is the likely cause. The DNA is omitted, as the CDR3 cannot be located on it reliably, and the CDR3 follows TCRdb's listing. The chain links TRBV6-6 to TRBJ1-1; whether TRBD1, the table's D call, matches the DNA was not checked. From its first to its last residue, the CDR3 has 8 amino acids. Germline CDR1 is MNHNY and CDR2 is SVGAGI (reference sequence). CDR3: CATLPRVI.

The rearrangement joins TRBV6-5 to TRBJ2-3, with unresolved D. V lost 0 bases and J lost 2, with 9 bases in between. CDR3 length: 15 residues. The germline V gene encodes CDR1 MNHEY and CDR2 SVGAGI. The CDR3: CASSYSPRATDTQYF. The CDR3 DNA sequence: TGTGCCAGCAGTTACTCGCCCAGAGCCACAGATACGCAGTATTTT.

This clonotype has at least ten counts. The V gene is TRBV28, the J gene TRBJ2-3; TRBD2 agrees at 8 bases. V shed 6 bases and J 8 bases; nucleotides not matched to a gene: 16. The CDR3 covers 16 residues. In germline, CDR1 is MDHEN, CDR2 SYDVKM. As DNA, the CDR3 is TGTGCCAGCAGACTCAGCGGGACTAGAGGGATGGGTACGCAGTATTTT. Protein product: CASRLSGTRGMGTQYF. The full variable domain, with the rest looked up from reference TRBV28 and TRBJ2-3, is DVKVTQSSRYLVKRTGEKVFLECVQDMDHENMFWYRQDPGLGLRLIYFSYDVKMKEKGDIPEGYSVSREKKERFSLILESASTNQTSMYLCASRLSGTRGMGTQYFGPGTRLTVL.